The 11 T cell receptor beta chains given below trace back to one sample, sequenced in a study of blood T cells in healthy people across ages. A J-beta primer mix and a sample-barcoded 5' primer were used in a second PCR of about 7 to 12 cycles. Using its own MiXCR run on the 5' RACE reads, TCRdb lists one record per CDR3 protein. The sample contains 500,000 to 550,000 distinct CDR3 sequences, about 25% of which appear only once. The data also belong to a second study, concerning T cells of mothers and their children.

Sequenced: blood. The receptors were gathered from a boy aged 10-17 years in good health.

V is TRBV6-2 or TRBV6-3 and J is TRBJ1-2, with no clear D. CDR3 length: 14 amino acids. Germline CDR1 is MNHEY and CDR2 is SVGEGT. V dropped 6 bases and J dropped 4 bases, with 15 bases sitting between them. The CDR3 loop is CASRPQDRGYGYTF. For the CDR3, the DNA is TGTGCCAGCAGACCGCAGGACCGAGGCTATGGCTACACCTTC.

The table lists this clonotype with many counts. This chain joins TRBV7-9 and TRBJ2-5; TRBD2 matches 9 bases. V lost 5 bases to trimming and J lost 4 bases; unmatched junction nucleotides: 5. CDR3 length equals 14 residues. Looked up from germline, CDR1 is SEHNR and CDR2 is FQNEAQ (reference sequence). Written as DNA, the CDR3 is TGTGCCAGCAGCGTTAGCGGGAGAGGAGAGACCCAGTACTTC. As protein: CASSVSGRGETQYF.

The chain joins TRBV5-4 to TRBJ1-1; the D is unclear. CDR3 length: 15 residues. The V end lost 0 bases, the J end lost 4 bases, and 13 bases lay between the germline ends. CDR1 is SGHNT and CDR2 is YYREEE in the germline V gene (reference sequence). The CDR3 region is CASSLDPGSGTEAFF. CDR3 nucleotide sequence: TGTGCCAGCAGCTTGGATCCGGGATCGGGCACTGAAGCTTTCTTT.

The rearrangement links TRBV7-2 to TRBJ2-1, with 12 bases that match TRBD2. Germline assignment: CDR1 SGHTA and CDR2 FQGNSA. V dropped 4 bases and J dropped 4; count of bases not matched to a gene: 2. This CDR3 contains 15 residues. The CDR3 DNA reads as TGTGCCAGCAGCTGGACTAGCGGGGCGTACAATGAGCAGTTCTTC. Protein sequence: CASSWTSGAYNEQFF.

This chain joins TRBV2 and TRBJ1-2; D remains unclear. This CDR3 region has 15 residues. With 0 bases removed from V and 0 bases from J, the gap between germline ends came to 8 bases. Germline CDR1 SNHLY, CDR2 FYNNEI. CDR3 loop: CASSEARVSNYGYTF. The CDR3 nucleotides are TGTGCCAGCAGTGAAGCGAGGGTCTCTAACTATGGCTACACCTTC.

V usage is TRBV20-1 and J usage is TRBJ1-2; no clear D. CDR1 is DFQATT and CDR2 is SNEGSKA in the germline V gene (reference sequence). V was clipped by 0 bases and J by 3 bases, with 11 bases between them. The CDR3 consists of 14 residues. Written as DNA, the CDR3 is TGCAGTGCTAGAGATCTCAAGTGGGACTATGGCTACACCTTC. Its translation is CSARDLKWDYGYTF.

The rearrangement links TRBV7-6 to TRBJ2-1; 7 bases agree with TRBD1. The V segment lost 5 bases and the J segment 7 bases; nucleotides outside the gene matches: 14. The CDR3 has 16 residues. Germline CDR1 is SGHVS and CDR2 is FNYEAQ. The CDR3 protein is CASSLLSDRPGNEQFF. CDR3 nucleotide sequence: TGTGCCAGCAGCCTCCTCTCGGACAGGCCCGGGAATGAGCAGTTCTTC.

This clonotype was counted a few times. The chain couples TRBV27 to TRBJ1-6; D not certain. Germline CDR1 reads MNHEY; CDR2 reads SMNVEV (reference sequence). The CDR3 has 14 residues. V lost 3 bases and J lost 3, with 6 bases in between. The CDR3 region is CASSFHSYNSPLHF. CDR3 nucleotides: TGTGCCAGCAGTTTCCACAGCTATAATTCACCCCTCCACTTT.

This clonotype was seen only a few times. The chain is built from TRBV27 and TRBJ1-2; TRBD1 aligns across 11 bases. CDR3 size: 15 residues. Germline trimming cut 5 bases from V and 7 bases from J; bases unmatched to any gene: 9. Germline assignment: CDR1 MNHEY and CDR2 SMNVEV (reference sequence). This CDR3 reads CASSPPPGTGGGYTF. CDR3 nucleotides: TGTGCCAGCAGTCCACCCCCCGGGACAGGGGGTGGCTACACCTTC.

Turning to this clonotype: A read error may account for a junction end that differs from germline. This chain connects TRBV19 to TRBJ2-1; no reliable D call. CDR3 length: 13 amino acids. Germline V CDR1 and CDR2: LNHDA, SQIVND (reference sequence). The CDR3 here is CASNFDPYNEQSF. The CDR3 DNA is TGTGCCAGTAACTTCGACCCCTACAATGAGCAGTCCTTC.

The chain combines TRBV6-2 or TRBV6-3 with TRBJ2-2; 10 bases are a match to TRBD1. The germline gives CDR1 MNHEY, CDR2 SVGEGT. The CDR3 spans 16 residues. With V trimmed by 6 bases and J by 5 bases, 9 bases remained unmatched. CDR3 nucleotides: TGTGCCAGCAGCCAGGGACAGGGGATTTGGACCGGGGAGCTGTTTTTT. The encoded protein is CASSQGQGIWTGELFF.